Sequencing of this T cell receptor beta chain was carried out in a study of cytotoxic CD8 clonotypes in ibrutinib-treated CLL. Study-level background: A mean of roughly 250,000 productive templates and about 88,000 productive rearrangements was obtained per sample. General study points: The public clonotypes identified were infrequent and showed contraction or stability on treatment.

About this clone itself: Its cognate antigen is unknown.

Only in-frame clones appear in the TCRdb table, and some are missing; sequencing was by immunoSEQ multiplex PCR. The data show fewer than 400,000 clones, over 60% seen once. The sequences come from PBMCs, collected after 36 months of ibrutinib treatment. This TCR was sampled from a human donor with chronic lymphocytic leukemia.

CDR3 DNA: TGTGCCAGCCTAAAGACAGGGTTAAGCACTGAAGCTTTCTTT. It translates to CASLKTGLSTEAFF. This chain links TRBV28 with TRBJ1-1, with 7 bases matching TRBD1. This CDR3 region has 14 residues. Germline assignment: CDR1 MDHEN and CDR2 SYDVKM. V lost 8 bases to trimming and J lost 4 bases; unmatched junction nucleotides: 10.